The entry below describes one T cell receptor beta chain. Per the germline V gene, CDR1 is SGHTA and CDR2 is FQGNSA. Trimming took 4 bases from V and 3 from J; bases not matched to a gene: 8. The CDR3 is 15 residues long. These data originate in a study of blood T cell repertoires in COVID-19. Across the whole study: Whether acute or convalescent, the COVID-19 samples came from the United States, Italy and Spain. T cells, B-cell-depleted T cells, or PBMCs supplied cDNA or gDNA.

Some clones are missing from TCRdb's copy, which holds only in-frame ones; the method was immunoSEQ multiplex PCR. The sample includes about 72,000 clones, 82% seen only once; the top ten take approximately 18%. Sequencing used peripheral blood. The chain links TRBV7-2 to TRBJ2-7, with 8 positions matching TRBD2. The origin of this receptor is a human donor in a cohort sampled during active COVID-19. Written as DNA, the CDR3 is TGTGCCAGCAGCTCTTTAGCGGGGATCAACTACGAGCAGTACTTC. Translating it yields CASSSLAGINYEQYF.